The next 24 T cell receptor beta chains were all read from a single sample in a study of T cell responses to AZD1222 COVID-19 vaccine. Profiled with immunoSEQ multiplex PCR; TCRdb holds only in-frame clones, not every one. Counted here are around 150,000 clones, approximately 90% occurring once; the ten biggest clones make up 2% to 2.5%. This material consisted of peripheral blood, taken on day 0 of AZD1222 vaccination. Receptor source: an adult in good health.

This chain joins TRBV18 and TRBJ1-2, with no clear D. Germline CDR1 reads KGHSH; CDR2 reads LQKENI. Trimming took 2 bases from V and 7 from J, leaving 8 bases between them. This CDR3 is built from 12 residues. DNA of the CDR3: TGTGCCAGCTCACCAGGGAGCCGTGGCTACACCTTC. It codes for CASSPGSRGYTF.

The chain has TRBV7-2 and TRBJ2-1, with 12 bases fitting TRBD2. Looked up from germline, CDR1 is SGHTA and CDR2 is FQGNSA. There are 15 residues in the CDR3. Trimming cost V 6 bases and J 6 bases; bases outside gene matches: 6. CDR3 loop: CASSRGLAGSNEQFF. Here the CDR3 DNA reads TGTGCCAGCAGTCGCGGACTAGCGGGGTCCAATGAGCAGTTCTTC.

The rearrangement joins TRBV19 to TRBJ1-2; TRBD1 agrees at 9 bases. Germline CDR1 is LNHDA and CDR2 is SQIVND (reference sequence). The CDR3 is 15 residues long. V shed 3 bases and J 5 bases; nucleotides not matched to a gene: 7. The CDR3 protein is CASSMDRGPIYGYTF. The CDR3 nucleotides read TGTGCCAGTAGTATGGACAGGGGCCCGATTTATGGCTACACCTTC. Full variable domain (remainder filled in from reference TRBV19 and TRBJ1-2): DGGITQSPKYLFRKEGQNVTLSCEQNLNHDAMYWYRQDPGQGLRLIYYSQIVNDFQKGDIAEGYSVSREKKESFPLTVTSAQKNPTAFYLCASSMDRGPIYGYTFGSGTRLTVV.

The rearrangement joins TRBV28 to TRBJ1-2, with 7 nucleotides matching TRBD1. V was clipped by 7 bases and J by 6 bases; unmatched bases: 8. The CDR3 loop spans 13 amino acids. Germline CDR1 MDHEN, CDR2 SYDVKM. CDR3 protein: CASTQTGAHGYTF. Written as DNA, the CDR3 is TGTGCCAGCACGCAAACAGGGGCCCATGGCTACACCTTC.

This chain links TRBV6-2 or TRBV6-3 with TRBJ2-7; possible D gene TRBD2, 5 bases. Trimming left V 4 bases short and J 3 bases short, with 10 bases between. Germline assignment: CDR1 MNHEY and CDR2 SVGEGT. This CDR3 is built from 13 residues. The CDR3 reads CASSSRDFYEQYF. The CDR3 coding sequence is TGTGCCAGCAGTTCGAGGGATTTCTACGAGCAGTACTTC.

This clone was observed once. This chain joins TRBV12-5 and TRBJ1-5; tentatively, D is TRBD1 (5 bases). The ends were cut back, 0 bases at V and 2 bases at J, with 14 bases in the middle. Germline V gives CDR1 LGHNT, CDR2 FRNRAP. This CDR3 comprises 17 residues. The CDR3 DNA is TGTGCTAGTGGTTTGGTACTGCAGGGAATGGGCAATCAGCCCCAGCATTTT. This gives the protein CASGLVLQGMGNQPQHF.

This clone was seen more than once but under ten times. The chain's CDR3 is CASSSNNEQFF. Written as DNA, the CDR3 is TGTGCCAGCAGCTCTAACAATGAGCAGTTCTTC. The V call is TRBV5-4, the J call TRBJ2-1; D remains unclear. The CDR3 totals 11 residues. The V and J ends lost 3 bases and 5 bases respectively, with 3 bases between them. CDR1 SGHNT and CDR2 YYREEE come from the germline V gene (reference sequence).

V is TRBV9 and J is TRBJ2-1, with 8 bases matching TRBD1. Germline loops: CDR1 SGDLS, CDR2 YYNGEE. This CDR3 is built from 14 residues. After removal of 0 bases from V and 7 bases from J, the junction contained 3 bases not matched to a gene. CDR3 in amino acids: CASSVVDRVNEQFF. CDR3 in DNA: TGTGCCAGCAGCGTAGTGGACAGGGTTAATGAGCAGTTCTTC.

The chain combines TRBV27 with TRBJ2-7; D gene uncertain. This CDR3 has 13 residues. Trimming took off 0 bases at V and 6 bases at J, with 9 bases between the two ends. Germline V gene sequence: CDR1 MNHEY, CDR2 SMNVEV (reference sequence). The CDR3 sequence is CASSLSIGFEQYF. The CDR3 bases are TGTGCCAGCAGTTTATCGATAGGCTTCGAGCAGTACTTC.

CDR3 residues: CASSETTGVSEQYF. As DNA, the CDR3 is TGTGCCAGCAGTGAAACTACAGGGGTAAGCGAGCAGTACTTC. The V and J genes are TRBV6-1 and TRBJ2-7; TRBD1 agrees at 7 bases. The V gene end was trimmed by 2 bases and the J gene end by 6 bases; junction bases not matched to a gene: 7. The CDR3 runs to 14 residues. CDR1 and CDR2 from the germline V gene are MNHNS and SASEGT.

DNA of the CDR3: TGTGCCAGCATAGGGGGTTATGGCTACACCTTC. Translation gives CASIGGYGYTF. The chain joins TRBV6-5 to TRBJ1-2; possibly TRBD1 for D (6 bases). The CDR3 sequence is 11 residues long. Trimming pared 7 bases from V and 5 bases from J, leaving 8 bases between. Germline CDR1 and CDR2: MNHEY and SVGAGI.

This clone has only one observation. V is TRBV6-5 and J is TRBJ2-7; D ambiguous. V gave up 6 bases and J gave up 1 base, with 16 bases separating them. The CDR3 length is 15 residues. From germline, CDR1 is MNHEY and CDR2 SVGAGI. The CDR3 region has the DNA TGTGCCAGCAGCGCCGCGACCCAGGTATCCTACGAGCAGTACTTC. As protein: CASSAATQVSYEQYF.

The table lists this clone with a count of one. V is TRBV6-2 or TRBV6-3 and J is TRBJ2-7; 13 bases are shared with TRBD2. This CDR3 is 17 amino acids long. Germline trimming cut 2 bases from V and 4 bases from J; bases unmatched to any gene: 8. Germline-derived CDR1 and CDR2 are MNHEY and SVGEGT. CDR3 residues: CASSYGWTSGRVYEQYF. The CDR3 DNA sequence: TGTGCCAGCAGTTACGGCTGGACTAGCGGGAGAGTTTACGAGCAGTACTTC.

This chain uses TRBV12-3 or TRBV12-4 with TRBJ1-5, with D perhaps TRBD1 (5 bases). The CDR3 consists of 13 residues. V dropped 3 bases and J dropped 7 bases, with 10 bases sitting between them. Here the CDR3 reads CASSFGGGQPQHF. CDR3 DNA: TGTGCCAGCAGTTTTGGGGGTGGCCAGCCCCAGCATTTT.

This chain links TRBV11-1 with TRBJ1-1, with D possibly being TRBD1 (5 bases). This CDR3 has 14 residues. Germline V CDR1 and CDR2: SGHAT, FQDESV (reference sequence). V lost 5 bases, J lost 0 bases, and 10 bases lay in between. This chain's CDR3 is CASSNDRLNTEAFF. As DNA, the CDR3 is TGTGCCAGCAGCAACGACAGATTGAACACTGAAGCTTTCTTT.

The chain combines TRBV4-1 with TRBJ2-7, with 9 bases matching TRBD1. The CDR3 spans 13 residues. The V gene end was trimmed by 5 bases and the J gene end by 9 bases; junction bases not matched to a gene: 8. The germline CDR1 and CDR2 sequences are MGHRA and YSYEKL. For the CDR3, the DNA is TGCGCCAGCAGCTATACAGGGGGCGCTGGGCAGTACTTC. Protein: CASSYTGGAGQYF.

The V gene is TRBV7-3, the J gene TRBJ2-1; 8 bases fit TRBD2. The germline gives CDR1 SGHTA, CDR2 FQGTGA. The CDR3 loop spans 14 amino acids. The J segment lost 10 bases and the V segment lost 5 bases, leaving 10 bases of the junction unmatched. The CDR3 DNA reads TGTGCCAGCAGCCTACCAGGACTAGCCTCAGAGCAGTTCTTC. Translated: CASSLPGLASEQFF.

This chain links TRBV15 with TRBJ1-5; D is unclear. Looked up from germline, CDR1 is LNHNV and CDR2 is YYDKDF (reference sequence). Trimming removed 3 bases at V and 2 bases at J, with 11 bases between. CDR3 length: 15 residues. DNA for the CDR3: TGTGCCACCAGCAGTTCTCGAAGTGGCAATCAGCCCCAGCATTTT. Translated, it gives CATSSSRSGNQPQHF.

The chain carries TRBV29-1 and TRBJ2-7; 7 bases line up with TRBD2. Germline CDR1 reads SQVTM; CDR2 reads ANQGSEA. V lost 7 bases to trimming and J lost 1 base; unmatched junction nucleotides: 10. The CDR3 consists of 14 residues. The CDR3 nucleotides read TGCAGCGGTGGTGGGCTGGGAGGGTCCTACGAGCAGTACTTC. It specifies CSGGGLGGSYEQYF.

This clone was observed a handful of times. The chain uses TRBV19 and TRBJ2-1; the match to TRBD2 covers 10 bases. V shed 5 bases, J shed 7 bases, and the junction held 8 bases outside the gene matches. Germline V gene lookup returns CDR1 LNHDA and CDR2 SQIVND (reference sequence). The CDR3 loop spans 15 amino acids. CDR3 sequence: CASSLTSGALNEQFF. The DNA of the CDR3 is TGTGCCAGTAGTCTTACTAGCGGGGCCCTTAATGAGCAGTTCTTC.

V usage is TRBV6-5 and J usage is TRBJ2-3, with TRBD2 identical over 12 bases. CDR1 and CDR2 from the germline V gene are MNHEY and SVGAGI. The CDR3 runs 14 residues. With V trimmed by 6 bases and J by 4 bases, 2 bases remained unmatched. The CDR3 protein is CASRGLAGSDTQYF. The CDR3 DNA reads as TGTGCCAGCAGGGGACTAGCGGGTTCAGATACGCAGTATTTT.

The chain carries TRBV6-5 and TRBJ1-5, with D possibly matching TRBD1 (5 bases). Germline V gene lookup returns CDR1 MNHEY and CDR2 SVGAGI. This CDR3 is built from 15 residues. V was cut by 6 bases and J by 1 base, with 13 bases left in between. DNA for the CDR3: TGTGCCAGCAGGCCGTCACGGGGGAGCAATCAGCCCCAGCATTTT. Translation: CASRPSRGSNQPQHF.

This clone was seen only once. The gene calls are TRBV30 and TRBJ2-3; TRBD2 agrees at 7 bases. J was trimmed by 2 bases and V by 4 bases; bases with no gene match: 12. The CDR3 contains 16 residues. Germline V gene data show CDR1 as GTSNPN and CDR2 as SVGIG (reference sequence). The CDR3 DNA follows: TGTGCCTGGATGCGGGAGAGGATCGGGCACACAGATACGCAGTATTTT. It is translated as CAWMRERIGHTDTQYF. The variable domain in full, completed from reference TRBV30 and TRBJ2-3, reads SQTIHQWPATLVQPVGSPLSLECTVEGTSNPNLYWYRQAAGRGLQLLFYSVGIGQISSEVPQNLSASRPQDRQFILSSKKLLLSDSGFYLCAWMRERIGHTDTQYFGPGTRLTVL.

This clone has just a few counts. The chain combines TRBV2 with TRBJ2-1; 9 bases match TRBD2. With 5 bases clipped from V and 7 bases from J, the junction kept 9 bases outside the gene matches. This CDR3 has 15 amino acids. The germline gives CDR1 SNHLY, CDR2 FYNNEI. The CDR3 is CASSLIGSGGNEQFF. CDR3 nucleotides: TGTGCCAGCAGTCTCATTGGTAGCGGGGGTAATGAGCAGTTCTTC.